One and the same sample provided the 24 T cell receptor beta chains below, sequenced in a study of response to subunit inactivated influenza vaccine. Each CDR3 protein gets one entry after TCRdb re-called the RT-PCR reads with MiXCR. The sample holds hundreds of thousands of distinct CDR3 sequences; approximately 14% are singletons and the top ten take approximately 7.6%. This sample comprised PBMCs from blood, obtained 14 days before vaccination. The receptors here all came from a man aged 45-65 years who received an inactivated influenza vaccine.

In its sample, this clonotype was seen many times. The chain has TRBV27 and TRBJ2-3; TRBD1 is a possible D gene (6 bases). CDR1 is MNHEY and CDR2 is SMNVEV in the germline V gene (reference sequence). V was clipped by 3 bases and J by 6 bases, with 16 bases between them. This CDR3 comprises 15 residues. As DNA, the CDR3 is TGTGCCAGCAGTTTTCAGGGGCCCCGTTTGGATACGCAGTATTTT. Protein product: CASSFQGPRLDTQYF.

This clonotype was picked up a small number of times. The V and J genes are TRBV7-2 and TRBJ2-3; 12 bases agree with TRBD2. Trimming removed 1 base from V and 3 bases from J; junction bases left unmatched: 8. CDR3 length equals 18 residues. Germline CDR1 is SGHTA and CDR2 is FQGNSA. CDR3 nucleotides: TGTGCCAGCAGCTTAGTCGCTAGCGGGGGGGGTAGGACAGATACGCAGTATTTT. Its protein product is CASSLVASGGGRTDTQYF.

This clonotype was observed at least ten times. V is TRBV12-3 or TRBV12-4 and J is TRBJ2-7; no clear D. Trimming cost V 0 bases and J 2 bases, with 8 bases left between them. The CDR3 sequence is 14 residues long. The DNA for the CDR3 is TGTGCCAGCAGTTTAGCGGTCGTAACCTACGAGCAGTACTTC. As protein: CASSLAVVTYEQYF.

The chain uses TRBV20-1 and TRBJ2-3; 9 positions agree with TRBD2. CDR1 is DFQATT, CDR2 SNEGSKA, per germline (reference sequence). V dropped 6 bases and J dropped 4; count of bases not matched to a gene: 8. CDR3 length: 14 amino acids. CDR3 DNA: TGCAGTGCAAAATCTAGCGGGATGGCAGATACGCAGTATTTT. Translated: CSAKSSGMADTQYF.

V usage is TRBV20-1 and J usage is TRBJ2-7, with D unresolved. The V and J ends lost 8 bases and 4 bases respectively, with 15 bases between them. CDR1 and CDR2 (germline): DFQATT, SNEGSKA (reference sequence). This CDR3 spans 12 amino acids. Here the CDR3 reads CSPIPQQYEQYF. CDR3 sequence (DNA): TGCAGTCCAATACCTCAGCAGTACGAGCAGTACTTC.

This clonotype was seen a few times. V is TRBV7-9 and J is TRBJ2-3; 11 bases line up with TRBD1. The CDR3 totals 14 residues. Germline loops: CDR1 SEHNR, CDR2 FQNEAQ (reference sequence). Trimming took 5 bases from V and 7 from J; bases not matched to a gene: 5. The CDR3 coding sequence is TGTGCCAGCAGCCCGGGACAGGGGGGAAATACGCAGTATTTT. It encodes CASSPGQGGNTQYF.

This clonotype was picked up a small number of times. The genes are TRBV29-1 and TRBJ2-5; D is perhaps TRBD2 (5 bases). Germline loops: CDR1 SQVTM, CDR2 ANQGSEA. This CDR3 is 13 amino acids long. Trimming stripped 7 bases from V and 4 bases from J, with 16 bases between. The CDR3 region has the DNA TGCAGCGCCCGACGGGGAAAGGGAGAGACCCAGTACTTC. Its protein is CSARRGKGETQYF.

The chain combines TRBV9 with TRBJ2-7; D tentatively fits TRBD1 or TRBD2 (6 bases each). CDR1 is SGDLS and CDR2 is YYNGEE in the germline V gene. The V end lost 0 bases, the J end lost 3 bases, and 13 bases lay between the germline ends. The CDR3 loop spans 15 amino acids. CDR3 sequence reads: CASSVAGGPIYEQYF. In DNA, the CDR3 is TGTGCCAGCAGCGTAGCCGGGGGCCCAATCTACGAGCAGTACTTC.

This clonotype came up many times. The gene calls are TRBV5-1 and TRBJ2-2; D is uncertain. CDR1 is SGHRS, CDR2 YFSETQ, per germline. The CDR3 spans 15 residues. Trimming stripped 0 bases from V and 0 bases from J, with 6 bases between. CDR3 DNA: TGCGCCAGCAGCTTGGGGAACGCGAACACCGGGGAGCTGTTTTTT. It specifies CASSLGNANTGELFF. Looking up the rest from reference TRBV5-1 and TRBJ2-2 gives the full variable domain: KAGVTQTPRYLIKTRGQQVTLSCSPISGHRSVSWYQQTPGQGLQFLFEYFSETQRNKGNFPGRFSGRQFSNSRSEMNVSTLELGDSALYLCASSLGNANTGELFFGEGSRLTVL.

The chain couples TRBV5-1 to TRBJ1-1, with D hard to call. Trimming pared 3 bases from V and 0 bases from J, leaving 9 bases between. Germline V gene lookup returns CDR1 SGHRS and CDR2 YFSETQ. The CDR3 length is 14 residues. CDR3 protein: CASSSKTMNTEAFF. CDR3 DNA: TGCGCCAGCAGCTCCAAGACGATGAACACTGAAGCTTTCTTT.

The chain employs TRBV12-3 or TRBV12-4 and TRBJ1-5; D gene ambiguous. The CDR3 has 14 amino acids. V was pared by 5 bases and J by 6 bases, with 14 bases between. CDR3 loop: CASSLSGSGQPQHF. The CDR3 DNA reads TGTGCCAGCAGTCTCTCGGGGTCAGGTCAGCCCCAGCATTTT.

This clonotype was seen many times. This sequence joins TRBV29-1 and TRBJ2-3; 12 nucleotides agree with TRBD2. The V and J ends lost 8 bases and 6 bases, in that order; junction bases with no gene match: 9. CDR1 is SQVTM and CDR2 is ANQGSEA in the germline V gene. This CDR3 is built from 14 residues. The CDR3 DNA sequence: TGCAGCTTTTCTAGCGGGAGGGTCGGGGATACGCAGTATTTT. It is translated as CSFSSGRVGDTQYF.

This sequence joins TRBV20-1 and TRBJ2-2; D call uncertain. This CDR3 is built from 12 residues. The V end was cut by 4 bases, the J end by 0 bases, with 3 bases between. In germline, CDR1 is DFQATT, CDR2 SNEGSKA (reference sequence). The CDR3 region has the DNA TGCAGTGCTATTACGAACACCGGGGAGCTGTTTTTT. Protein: CSAITNTGELFF.

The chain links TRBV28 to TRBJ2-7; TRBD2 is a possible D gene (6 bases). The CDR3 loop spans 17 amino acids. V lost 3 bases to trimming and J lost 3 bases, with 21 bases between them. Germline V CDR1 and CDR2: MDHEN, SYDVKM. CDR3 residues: CASSFQGGVPYIYEQYF. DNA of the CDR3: TGTGCCAGCAGTTTCCAGGGCGGGGTTCCCTACATCTACGAGCAGTACTTC.

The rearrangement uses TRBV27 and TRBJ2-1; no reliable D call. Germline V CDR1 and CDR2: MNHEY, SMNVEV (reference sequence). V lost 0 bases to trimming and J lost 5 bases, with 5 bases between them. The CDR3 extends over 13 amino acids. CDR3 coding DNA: TGTGCCAGCAGTTTATCCAGCAACAATGAGCAGTTCTTC. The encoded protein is CASSLSSNNEQFF.

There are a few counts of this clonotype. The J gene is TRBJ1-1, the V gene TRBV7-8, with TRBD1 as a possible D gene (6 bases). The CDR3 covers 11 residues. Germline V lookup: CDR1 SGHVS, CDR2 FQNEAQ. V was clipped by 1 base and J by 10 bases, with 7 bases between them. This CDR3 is CASSLGTAAFF. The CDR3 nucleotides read TGTGCCAGCAGCTTAGGGACAGCAGCTTTCTTT.

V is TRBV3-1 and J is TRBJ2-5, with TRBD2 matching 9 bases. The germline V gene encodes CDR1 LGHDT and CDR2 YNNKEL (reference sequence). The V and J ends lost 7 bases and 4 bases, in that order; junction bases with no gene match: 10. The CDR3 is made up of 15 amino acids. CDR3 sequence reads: CASTPGTGLAETQYF. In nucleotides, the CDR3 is TGTGCCAGCACCCCTGGAACGGGACTAGCAGAGACCCAGTACTTC.

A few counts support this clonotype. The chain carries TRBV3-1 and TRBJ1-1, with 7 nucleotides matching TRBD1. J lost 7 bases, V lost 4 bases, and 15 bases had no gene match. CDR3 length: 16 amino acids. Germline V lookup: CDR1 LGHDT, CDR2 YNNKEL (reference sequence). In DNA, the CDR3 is TGTGCCAGCAGCCTGTCTGACAGGGCCCACATGGGTGAAGCTTTCTTT. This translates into CASSLSDRAHMGEAFF.

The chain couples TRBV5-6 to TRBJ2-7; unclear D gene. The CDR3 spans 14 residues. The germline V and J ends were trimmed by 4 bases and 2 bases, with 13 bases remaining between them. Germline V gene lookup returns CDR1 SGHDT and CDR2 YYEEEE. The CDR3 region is CASSTDSTPYEQYF. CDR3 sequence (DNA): TGTGCCAGCAGCACCGACTCGACACCCTACGAGCAGTACTTC.

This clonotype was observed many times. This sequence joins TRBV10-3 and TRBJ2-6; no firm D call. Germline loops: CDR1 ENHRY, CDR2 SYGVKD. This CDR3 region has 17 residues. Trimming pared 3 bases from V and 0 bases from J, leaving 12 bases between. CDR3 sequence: CAISEGIPPSGANVLTF. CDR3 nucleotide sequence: TGTGCCATCAGTGAAGGAATCCCTCCCTCTGGGGCCAACGTCCTGACTTTC.

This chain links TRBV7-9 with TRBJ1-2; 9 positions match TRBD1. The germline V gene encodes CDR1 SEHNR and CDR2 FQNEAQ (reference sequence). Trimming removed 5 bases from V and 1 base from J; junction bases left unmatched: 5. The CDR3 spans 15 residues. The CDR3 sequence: CASSTGTGYNYGYTF. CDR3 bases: TGTGCCAGCAGCACCGGGACAGGGTATAACTATGGCTACACCTTC.

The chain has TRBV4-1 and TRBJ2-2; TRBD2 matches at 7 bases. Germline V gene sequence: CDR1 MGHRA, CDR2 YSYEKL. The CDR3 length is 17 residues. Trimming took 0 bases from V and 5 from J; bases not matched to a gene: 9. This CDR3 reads CASSQDWGGVGTGELFF. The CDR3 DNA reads TGCGCCAGCAGCCAAGATTGGGGAGGGGTAGGGACCGGGGAGCTGTTTTTT.

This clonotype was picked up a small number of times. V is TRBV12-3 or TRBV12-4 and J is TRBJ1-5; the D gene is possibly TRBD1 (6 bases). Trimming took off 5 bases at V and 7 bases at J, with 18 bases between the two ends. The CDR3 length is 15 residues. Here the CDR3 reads CASSPVPTGAQPQHF. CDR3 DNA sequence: TGTGCCAGCAGTCCCGTACCGACGGGGGCCCAGCCCCAGCATTTT.

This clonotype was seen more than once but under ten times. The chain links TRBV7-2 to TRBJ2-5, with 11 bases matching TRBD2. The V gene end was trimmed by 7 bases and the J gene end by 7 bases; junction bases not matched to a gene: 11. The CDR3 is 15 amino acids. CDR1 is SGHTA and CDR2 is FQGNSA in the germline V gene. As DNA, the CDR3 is TGTGCCAGCACCCCCAAGGGCCTAGCGGGGGGGACCCAGTACTTC. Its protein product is CASTPKGLAGGTQYF.